This T cell receptor (beta chain) was sequenced for a study of cytomegalovirus exposure and HLA in healthy donors (TCRdb year 2017). Concerning the study at large: A later analysis indicated that the 120 validation repertoires were generated on the platform also employed for the approximately 690 repertoires of the first cohort. To predict cytomegalovirus infection status, the study combined high-throughput TCR immunosequencing, statistical association of individual TCRs with disease status, and machine learning. Along with the roughly 610-subject first cohort, a separate validation cohort of over a hundred different subjects was used. The study was designed to test whether signatures of past pathogen exposure could be identified by cataloging public T cell receptors.

Concerning this clone itself: The target of this receptor is not known. Per-nucleotide qualities are absent, and no much larger clonotype sits a single base away.

From a lookup of the germline V gene (reference sequence), CDR1 and CDR2 are LNHDA and SQIVND. Including the terminal cysteine and phenylalanine, the CDR3 comprises 14 residues. The read is trimmed to its CDR3 DNA, 42 bases read in frame from base 1. Trimming costs V 0 bases and J 0 bases, and their ends lie 6 bases apart. To prepare the library, the immunoSEQ multiplex PCR assay was applied. The study's own analysis went as follows. To diagnose cytomegalovirus status from the catalog of TCR beta chain sequences, a statistical classification framework was built. TCRdb holds this immuneACCESS table with in-frame rearrangements only. Some clones are missing; in checked studies, unresolved V genes explain under half, and the rest has no known cause. V and J calls and clone size are those listed in that table; D and trimming were worked out from the DNA. The sample includes under 85,000 clones, with 94% observed a single time. The biggest ten clones account for over 2% of the sample.

Results the study describes overall, beyond this receptor: Most TCR sequences were seen in very few donors, while some public TCRs were found in many individuals. In the study, about 150 TCR beta chains were listed as associated with cytomegalovirus. The authors suggested that the approach could potentially be generalized to other disease states and immunological phenotypes. In vitro tests confirmed that a few of the cytomegalovirus-associated TCR beta chains recognize cytomegalovirus antigens. The classifier was reported to diagnose cytomegalovirus status with high specificity and sensitivity in both the original and validation cohorts. In a later analysis, TCRs clustered in the first cohort were found to also tend to co-occur in the 110 or so validation repertoires, with 90% to 95% of cluster scores above 0. All 120 or so repertoires were used to score co-occurrence in the validation cohort in a later analysis, because that analysis had no HLA typing for the cohort.

The donors belonged to the validation cohort of about 130 subjects, which was separate from the approximately 680-subject first cohort. This sequence originates from a woman aged 18-29 years in good health and CMV-seronegative. The chain is made from TRBV19 and TRBJ2-7; no D gene can be assigned with confidence. Sequences were obtained from PBMCs. This receptor carries the CDR3 CASSIEVSSYEQYF. The bases read TGTGCCAGTAGTATAGAGGTCAGCTCCTACGAGCAGTACTTC.